The clone carrying this TCR beta chain was detected only a few times. Unique molecular identifiers were built into the TCRbeta library. TCRdb reanalysed the PCR reads using MiXCR and keeps one entry per CDR3 protein. This sample has about 1,000,000 distinct CDR3 sequences, with roughly 29% found just once. Trimming cost V 5 bases and J 4 bases, with 11 bases left between them. This CDR3 comprises 14 residues. Looked up from germline, CDR1 is SGHVS and CDR2 is FQNEAQ. This sample stems from a study of T-cell reconstitution after alpha-beta-depleted transplantation in children. The chain has TRBV7-8 and TRBJ2-2; D gene ambiguous. The material was PBMCs, mostly from graft donor cells, obtained 360 days after TCRalphabeta/CD19-depleted stem cell transplant. The clonotype originates from a boy under two years old who had a stem cell transplant for SCID, so the T cells may come from the graft donor. The CDR3 loop is CASSQTSSTGELFF. DNA for the CDR3: TGTGCCAGCAGCCAGACCTCGAGCACCGGGGAGCTGTTTTTT. The variable domain in full, with the rest retrieved from reference TRBV7-8 and TRBJ2-2, is GAGVSQSPRYKVAKRGQDVALRCDPISGHVSLFWYQQALGQGPEFLTYFQNEAQLDKSGLPSDRFFAERPEGSVSTLKIQRTQQEDSAVYLCASSQTSSTGELFFGEGSRLTVL.